A single sample gave rise to the 31 T cell receptor beta chains below, sequenced in a study of T cells in Graves' hyperthyroidism and ophthalmopathy. RNA transcripts served as the template for amplifying TCR beta CDR3 regions. Primed by the HTBI set, a first-round RT-PCR was run on the TCR CDR3. TCRdb reprocessed the multiplex PCR reads with MiXCR, giving one entry per CDR3 protein. This sample carries hundreds of thousands of distinct CDR3 sequences, approximately 14% of them seen once, and the ten largest clones take about 4.5%. The specimen was blood. Receptors originate from a middle-aged woman with Graves' ophthalmopathy.

Only a few counts were recorded for this clonotype. This rearrangement joins TRBV27 to TRBJ1-5; 9 nucleotides agree with TRBD1. The CDR3 is made up of 14 amino acids. Germline V gene lookup returns CDR1 MNHEY and CDR2 SMNVEV (reference sequence). J was trimmed by 8 bases and V by 8 bases; bases with no gene match: 10. This CDR3 reads CASQITGGKEPQHF. Written as DNA, the CDR3 is TGTGCCAGCCAAATTACAGGGGGCAAAGAGCCCCAGCATTTT.

The rearrangement joins TRBV12-3 or TRBV12-4 to TRBJ2-7, with TRBD1 identical over 12 bases. The CDR3 is 16 residues long. The trim removed 3 bases at V and 5 bases at J, leaving 8 bases unmatched. CDR3 in amino acids: CASSLGDGTGGHEQYF. The CDR3 DNA follows: TGTGCCAGCAGTTTGGGGGATGGGACAGGGGGCCACGAGCAGTACTTC.

This clonotype was detected ten times or more. The chain carries TRBV7-3 and TRBJ2-7; 10 bases are a match to TRBD2. V shed 5 bases, J shed 4 bases, and the junction held 14 bases outside the gene matches. This CDR3 is 17 amino acids long. Germline V gene data show CDR1 as SGHTA and CDR2 as FQGTGA. CDR3 residues: CASSEGWSGRAGYEQYF. CDR3 in DNA: TGTGCCAGCAGCGAAGGGTGGAGCGGGAGGGCTGGATACGAGCAGTACTTC.

The J gene is TRBJ2-6, the V gene TRBV19; no definite D call. The CDR3 extends over 17 amino acids. In germline, CDR1 is LNHDA, CDR2 SQIVND (reference sequence). V lost 8 bases and J lost 0, with 17 bases in between. The CDR3 region is CASGNALTSSGANVLTF. Written as DNA, the CDR3 is TGTGCCAGTGGTAATGCACTTACGAGCTCTGGGGCCAACGTCCTGACTTTC. The full variable domain, in which reference TRBV19 and TRBJ2-6 provide the parts outside the CDR3, is DGGITQSPKYLFRKEGQNVTLSCEQNLNHDAMYWYRQDPGQGLRLIYYSQIVNDFQKGDIAEGYSVSREKKESFPLTVTSAQKNPTAFYLCASGNALTSSGANVLTFGAGSRLTVL.

This clonotype has a count of ten or more. This rearrangement joins TRBV15 to TRBJ2-7; TRBD1 matches at 7 bases. This CDR3 comprises 15 residues. Per germline, CDR1 LNHNV and CDR2 YYDKDF (reference sequence). V was pared by 3 bases and J by 2 bases, with 7 bases of the junction left unmatched. The CDR3 is CATSREQGPPYEQYF. In DNA form, the CDR3 reads TGTGCCACCAGCAGGGAACAGGGGCCCCCCTACGAGCAGTACTTC.

This chain connects TRBV10-3 to TRBJ1-1, with D unclear. Germline CDR1 reads ENHRY; CDR2 reads SYGVKD. This CDR3 spans 14 amino acids. V lost 5 bases, J lost 1 base, and 11 bases lay in between. This chain's CDR3 is CAISLEGANTEAFF. In nucleotides, the CDR3 is TGTGCCATCAGTTTGGAGGGAGCGAACACTGAAGCTTTCTTT.

This clonotype was recorded many times. The chain carries TRBV11-3 and TRBJ1-2; TRBD1 might be the D (5 bases). CDR1 and CDR2 from the germline V gene are SGHNT and YENEEA. V was trimmed by 5 bases and J by 4 bases, leaving 11 bases between them. The CDR3 extends over 13 amino acids. The CDR3 reads CASSPGDGYGYTF. CDR3 DNA: TGTGCCAGCAGCCCCGGGGACGGCTATGGCTACACCTTC.

The genes are TRBV5-1 and TRBJ2-2; 9 bases are shared with TRBD1. The germline CDR1 and CDR2 sequences are SGHRS and YFSETQ. The CDR3 loop spans 15 amino acids. The ends lost 0 bases at V and 5 bases at J; junction bases unmatched: 2. CDR3 region: CASSLAQGATGELFF. The DNA for the CDR3 is TGCGCCAGCAGCTTGGCACAGGGGGCGACCGGGGAGCTGTTTTTT. The complete variable domain, with remaining parts taken from reference TRBV5-1 and TRBJ2-2, reads KAGVTQTPRYLIKTRGQQVTLSCSPISGHRSVSWYQQTPGQGLQFLFEYFSETQRNKGNFPGRFSGRQFSNSRSEMNVSTLELGDSALYLCASSLAQGATGELFFGEGSRLTVL.

This clonotype was observed many times. The chain couples TRBV13 to TRBJ2-2; the match to TRBD2 covers 9 bases. CDR3 length equals 16 residues. Trimming cost V 4 bases and J 8 bases; bases outside gene matches: 11. Per the germline V gene, CDR1 is PRHDT and CDR2 is FYEKMQ (reference sequence). CDR3: CASSSRSASGKGELFF. CDR3 coding DNA: TGTGCCAGCAGCTCGCGATCAGCTAGCGGGAAAGGGGAGCTGTTTTTT.

This clonotype was found many times. The chain couples TRBV28 to TRBJ1-5; the D is unclear. There are 18 residues in the CDR3. Germline values: CDR1 MDHEN, CDR2 SYDVKM. Deletions cut 4 bases from V and 0 bases from J, with 19 bases between. CDR3 sequence: CASSSPRSAENSNQPQHF. CDR3 DNA: TGTGCCAGCAGTTCGCCCCGCTCCGCGGAGAATAGCAATCAGCCCCAGCATTTT.

This clonotype was seen at least ten times. This sequence joins TRBV6-1 and TRBJ1-2, with TRBD1 matching 7 bases. Germline loops: CDR1 MNHNS, CDR2 SASEGT. The CDR3 has 18 amino acids. V was pared by 1 base and J by 3 bases, with 14 bases of the junction left unmatched. CDR3 sequence reads: CASSEEAGGTPWDYGYTF. The CDR3 DNA follows: TGTGCCAGCAGTGAAGAGGCAGGGGGAACGCCTTGGGACTATGGCTACACCTTC.

In its sample, this clonotype was seen many times. The J gene is TRBJ1-5, the V gene TRBV27; 7 positions agree with TRBD1. The trim removed 3 bases at V and 2 bases at J, leaving 4 bases unmatched. Germline CDR1 reads MNHEY; CDR2 reads SMNVEV (reference sequence). The CDR3 sequence is 15 residues long. Written as DNA, the CDR3 is TGTGCCAGCAGTTTGACAGGGTATGGCAATCAGCCCCAGCATTTT. As protein: CASSLTGYGNQPQHF.

This clonotype was counted at least ten times. The V call is TRBV12-3 or TRBV12-4, the J call TRBJ2-7; no clear D gene. The CDR3 is made up of 14 amino acids. V was pared by 6 bases and J by 2 bases, with 14 bases between. CDR3 amino acids: CASSFGLSAYEQYF. CDR3 nucleotides: TGTGCCAGCAGCTTTGGCCTATCCGCCTACGAGCAGTACTTC.

V and J are TRBV28 and TRBJ2-4; D is unclear. V was pared by 6 bases and J by 3 bases, with 12 bases between. CDR3 length: 14 amino acids. Germline V lookup: CDR1 MDHEN, CDR2 SYDVKM. The DNA of the CDR3 is TGTGCCAGCAGCTCAACAGATTTCAAAAACATTCAGTACTTC. Translated, it gives CASSSTDFKNIQYF.

This clonotype has at least ten counts. The V gene is TRBV5-1, the J gene TRBJ1-1; D is unresolved. This CDR3 contains 12 residues. V was shortened by 4 bases and J by 8 bases, with 12 bases between the two germline ends. The germline gives CDR1 SGHRS, CDR2 YFSETQ. CDR3 nucleotide sequence: TGCGCCAGCAGCCCTTCTGGGCAGGAAGCTTTCTTT. It codes for CASSPSGQEAFF.

This clonotype was counted ten times or more. This chain uses TRBV11-3 with TRBJ2-5, with 8 bases identical to TRBD1. V gave up 7 bases and J gave up 4 bases; unmatched junction bases: 8. The CDR3 sequence is 14 residues long. CDR1 is SGHNT, CDR2 YENEEA, per germline. DNA for the CDR3: TGTGCCAGCAACAATGACAGGGGACGAGAGACCCAGTACTTC. Its protein is CASNNDRGRETQYF.

This clonotype appeared many times. The chain has TRBV9 and TRBJ1-1, with D tentatively TRBD1 (5 bases). CDR1 and CDR2 (germline): SGDLS, YYNGEE. V lost 0 bases to trimming and J lost 4 bases, with 13 bases between them. The length of the CDR3 is 15 residues. The DNA for the CDR3 is TGTGCCAGCAGCGTAGGTTCAGGGAGGGTCACTGAAGCTTTCTTT. It yields the protein CASSVGSGRVTEAFF. Full variable domain (remainder filled in from reference TRBV9 and TRBJ1-1): DSGVTQTPKHLITATGQRVTLRCSPRSGDLSVYWYQQSLDQGLQFLIQYYNGEERAKGNILERFSAQQFPDLHSELNLSSLELGDSALYFCASSVGSGRVTEAFFGQGTRLTVV.

V and J are TRBV6-1 and TRBJ2-5, with D possibly matching TRBD1 (5 bases). Trimming left V 7 bases short and J 3 bases short, with 15 bases between. This CDR3 spans 14 amino acids. CDR1 is MNHNS, CDR2 SASEGT, per germline. In nucleotides, the CDR3 is TGTGCCAGCACCCGGACACAAACAGAAGAGACCCAGTACTTC. Translated: CASTRTQTEETQYF.

Many counts were recorded for this clonotype. V and J are TRBV28 and TRBJ2-7; D may be TRBD1 or TRBD2 (5 bases each). CDR3 length: 14 amino acids. V was cut by 3 bases and J by 4 bases, with 13 bases left in between. CDR1 MDHEN and CDR2 SYDVKM come from the germline V gene. The CDR3 DNA sequence: TGTGCCAGCAGTTTCAGGGACGGAGTTTACGAGCAGTACTTC. Translated: CASSFRDGVYEQYF.

This clonotype was seen ten or more times. V is TRBV20-1 and J is TRBJ2-7; possibly TRBD2 for D (5 bases). The CDR3 spans 14 residues. Germline lookup yields CDR1 DFQATT and CDR2 SNEGSKA (reference sequence). Trimming removed 6 bases from V and 0 bases from J, with 15 bases in between. The CDR3: CSAAGALSSYEQYF. CDR3 in DNA: TGCAGTGCCGCGGGTGCTCTGAGCTCCTACGAGCAGTACTTC.

The chain carries TRBV12-3 or TRBV12-4 and TRBJ2-5; 12 positions agree with TRBD2. There are 16 residues in the CDR3. V dropped 6 bases and J dropped 4; count of bases not matched to a gene: 9. The CDR3 loop reads CASSQDWTSGVETQYF. The CDR3, as DNA: TGTGCCAGCAGCCAAGACTGGACTAGCGGGGTAGAGACCCAGTACTTC.

This clonotype was seen a handful of times. The V and J genes are TRBV28 and TRBJ2-7, with a possible D match to TRBD2 (6 bases). V was shortened by 10 bases and J by 12 bases, with 10 bases between the two germline ends. This CDR3 has 8 residues. Germline lookup yields CDR1 MDHEN and CDR2 SYDVKM. CDR3: CATREVYF. The CDR3 DNA follows: TGTGCCACCAGGGAGGTGTACTTC. Full variable domain (outside the CDR3, taken from reference TRBV28 and TRBJ2-7): DVKVTQSSRYLVKRTGEKVFLECVQDMDHENMFWYRQDPGLGLRLIYFSYDVKMKEKGDIPEGYSVSREKKERFSLILESASTNQTSMYLCATREVYFGPGTRLTVT.

At least ten counts were recorded for this clonotype. The J gene is TRBJ1-2, the V gene TRBV29-1; TRBD1 is a possible D gene (5 bases). CDR1 and CDR2 (germline): SQVTM, ANQGSEA. Trimming left V 3 bases short and J 7 bases short, with 6 bases between. CDR3 length: 10 residues. The CDR3 protein is CSVDRVGYTF. The DNA for the CDR3 is TGCAGCGTTGACAGGGTTGGCTACACCTTC. Supplemented by reference TRBV29-1 and TRBJ1-2, the full variable domain reads SAVISQKPSRDICQRGTSLTIQCQVDSQVTMMFWYRQQPGQSLTLIATANQGSEATYESGFVIDKFPISRPNLTFSTLTVSNMSPEDSSIYLCSVDRVGYTFGSGTRLTVV.

The chain has TRBV12-3 or TRBV12-4 and TRBJ1-3; D is unclear. Trimming took off 6 bases at V and 4 bases at J, with 16 bases between the two ends. CDR3 length: 15 amino acids. CDR3 loop: CASSFLTTGGNTIYF. The CDR3 DNA reads as TGTGCCAGCAGCTTCCTGACGACGGGAGGAAACACCATATATTTT.

The gene calls are TRBV6-1 and TRBJ2-2; no clear D. This CDR3 has 11 residues. The ends were cut back, 7 bases at V and 10 bases at J, with 10 bases in the middle. Germline V lookup: CDR1 MNHNS, CDR2 SASEGT. The CDR3: CASNDAKELFF. Here the CDR3 DNA reads TGTGCCAGCAACGACGCCAAGGAGCTGTTTTTT.

There are many counts of this clonotype. The chain employs TRBV7-2 and TRBJ2-5; 9 nucleotides line up with TRBD1. Per germline, CDR1 SGHTA and CDR2 FQGNSA. The junction had 12 bases not matched to a gene; V was cut back by 3 bases and J by 4 bases. The CDR3 has 17 amino acids. Here the CDR3 DNA reads TGTGCCAGCAGCTTCGGCCAGACAGGGGGTGGCTTAGAGACCCAGTACTTC. This gives the protein CASSFGQTGGGLETQYF.

This clonotype was seen many times. The CDR3 spells CASSVGAVHPYF. CDR3 sequence (DNA): TGTGCCAGCAGCGTAGGGGCTGTCCATCCCTACTTC. The genes are TRBV28 and TRBJ2-7; perhaps TRBD1 as D (5 bases). Germline assignment: CDR1 MDHEN and CDR2 SYDVKM. The V end was cut by 6 bases, the J end by 13 bases, with 19 bases between. The CDR3 covers 12 residues.

This clonotype was counted at least ten times. This sequence joins TRBV12-3 or TRBV12-4 and TRBJ1-1; 9 nucleotides align to TRBD1. The junction had 6 bases not matched to a gene; V was cut back by 5 bases and J by 2 bases. The CDR3 spans 15 residues. The CDR3 region is CASSAGQGFNTEAFF. CDR3 bases: TGTGCCAGCAGTGCGGGACAGGGTTTTAACACTGAAGCTTTCTTT.

The table lists this clonotype with many counts. V is TRBV28 and J is TRBJ1-5, with no clear D. CDR1 and CDR2 from the germline V gene are MDHEN and SYDVKM. The V end lost 3 bases, the J end lost 2 bases, and 8 bases lay between the germline ends. CDR3 length: 14 residues. CDR3 loop: CASSLGFGNQPQHF. CDR3 bases: TGTGCCAGCAGTTTGGGGTTTGGCAATCAGCCCCAGCATTTT.

The J gene is TRBJ2-2, the V gene TRBV5-1; 7 nucleotides match TRBD2. V was clipped by 3 bases and J by 5 bases; unmatched bases: 7. The CDR3 consists of 15 residues. From germline, CDR1 is SGHRS and CDR2 YFSETQ. The CDR3 reads CASSWGAGSTGELFF. The CDR3 DNA reads as TGCGCCAGCAGCTGGGGAGCGGGAAGTACCGGGGAGCTGTTTTTT. The full variable domain, with the rest looked up from reference TRBV5-1 and TRBJ2-2, is KAGVTQTPRYLIKTRGQQVTLSCSPISGHRSVSWYQQTPGQGLQFLFEYFSETQRNKGNFPGRFSGRQFSNSRSEMNVSTLELGDSALYLCASSWGAGSTGELFFGEGSRLTVL.

The rearrangement links TRBV6-2 or TRBV6-3 to TRBJ1-1; D gene uncertain. Looked up from germline, CDR1 is MNHEY and CDR2 is SVGEGT. The ends were cut back, 5 bases at V and 4 bases at J, with 14 bases in the middle. This CDR3 spans 14 amino acids. This chain's CDR3 is CASSPIQGFTEAFF. CDR3 nucleotides: TGTGCCAGCAGTCCAATACAAGGATTCACTGAAGCTTTCTTT.